This section outlines one T cell receptor (beta chain) sequence together with its context. Its antigen is undetermined. The data were taken from a study of shared clonotypes between healthy human individuals. Overall study: Each donor's CD4 naive and CD4 memory cells filled three plates apiece, CD8 naive two, and CD8 memory one. Broader study findings: Apart from blood, nothing was sampled; tissue repertoires likely differ.

CD45RO-negative, CCR7-selected cells formed the naive CD8 fraction, which excluded terminally differentiated effector memory CD45RA+ cells. This CDR3 has 14 residues. Germline V gene sequence: CDR1 MRHNA, CDR2 SNTAGT. Trimming at V came to 4 bases and at J to 3 bases, leaving 4 bases not matched to a gene. The run depth of the assay was deep. Repertoires were generated with immunoSEQ multiplex PCR, while TCRdb's copy carries only in-frame clones and drops some. In the table there are about 2.1 million clones, approximately 92% of which are singletons. V gene TRBV6-4 combines with J gene TRBJ1-1, with TRBD1 identical over 8 bases. The TCR originated in a man between 18 and 35 years old in good health. Some clones in this sample may be carry-over from other donors' samples. The source material was naive CD8+ T cells from PBMCs. The CDR3: CASSVTGGDTEAFF. In DNA form, the CDR3 reads TGTGCCAGCAGTGTCACAGGGGGGGACACTGAAGCTTTCTTT.